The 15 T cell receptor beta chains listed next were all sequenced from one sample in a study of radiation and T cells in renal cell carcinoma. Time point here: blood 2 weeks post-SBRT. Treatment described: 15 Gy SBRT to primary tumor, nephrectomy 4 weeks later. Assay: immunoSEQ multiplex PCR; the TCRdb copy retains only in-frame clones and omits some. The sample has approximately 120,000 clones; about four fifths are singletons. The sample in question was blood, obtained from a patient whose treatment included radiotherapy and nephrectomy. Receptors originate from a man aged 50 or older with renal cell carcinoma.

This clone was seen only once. In DNA, the CDR3 is TGTGCCAGTACCCAGGAGCCCAACACAGATACGCAGTATTTT. Translated, it gives CASTQEPNTDTQYF. The J gene is TRBJ2-3, the V gene TRBV19; no clear D gene. This CDR3 has 14 amino acids. V was shortened by 7 bases and J by 2 bases, with 13 bases between the two germline ends. Germline CDR1 and CDR2: LNHDA and SQIVND (reference sequence).

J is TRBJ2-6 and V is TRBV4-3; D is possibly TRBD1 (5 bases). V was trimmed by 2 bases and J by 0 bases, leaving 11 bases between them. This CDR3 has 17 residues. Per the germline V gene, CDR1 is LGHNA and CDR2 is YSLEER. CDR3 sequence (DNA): TGCGCCAGCAGCCAAACCCAGCAGGGCTCTGGGGCCAACGTCCTGACTTTC. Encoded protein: CASSQTQQGSGANVLTF.

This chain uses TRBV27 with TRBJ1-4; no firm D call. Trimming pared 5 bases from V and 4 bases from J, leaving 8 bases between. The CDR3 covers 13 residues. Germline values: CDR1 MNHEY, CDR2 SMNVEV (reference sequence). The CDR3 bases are TGTGCCAGCAGTCCCCCCGGTAATGAAAAACTGTTTTTT. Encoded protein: CASSPPGNEKLFF.

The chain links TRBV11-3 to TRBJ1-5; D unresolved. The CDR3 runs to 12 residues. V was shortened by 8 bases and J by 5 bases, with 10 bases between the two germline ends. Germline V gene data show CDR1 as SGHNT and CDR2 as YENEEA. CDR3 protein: CASLRDYQPQHF. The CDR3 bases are TGTGCCAGCCTCCGAGATTATCAGCCCCAGCATTTT.

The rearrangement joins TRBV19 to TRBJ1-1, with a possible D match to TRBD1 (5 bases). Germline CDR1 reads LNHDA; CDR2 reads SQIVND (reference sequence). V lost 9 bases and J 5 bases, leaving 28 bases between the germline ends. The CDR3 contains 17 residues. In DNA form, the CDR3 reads TGTGCCAGCTCCGACATAGGCGCTAATACGGGACGGACTGAAGCTTTCTTT. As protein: CASSDIGANTGRTEAFF.

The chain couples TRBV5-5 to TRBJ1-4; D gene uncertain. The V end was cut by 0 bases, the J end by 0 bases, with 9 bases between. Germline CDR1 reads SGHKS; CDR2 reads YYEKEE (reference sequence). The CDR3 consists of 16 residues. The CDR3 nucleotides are TGTGCCAGCAGCTTGGATACGGGCGCAACTAATGAAAAACTGTTTTTT. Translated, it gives CASSLDTGATNEKLFF.

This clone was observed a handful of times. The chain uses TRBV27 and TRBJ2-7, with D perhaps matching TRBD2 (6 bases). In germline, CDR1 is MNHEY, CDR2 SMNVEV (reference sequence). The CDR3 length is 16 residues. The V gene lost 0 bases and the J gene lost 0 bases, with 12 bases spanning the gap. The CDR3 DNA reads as TGTGCCAGCAGTTTATCTTCCCGGGGGTCCTCCTACGAGCAGTACTTC. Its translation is CASSLSSRGSSYEQYF.

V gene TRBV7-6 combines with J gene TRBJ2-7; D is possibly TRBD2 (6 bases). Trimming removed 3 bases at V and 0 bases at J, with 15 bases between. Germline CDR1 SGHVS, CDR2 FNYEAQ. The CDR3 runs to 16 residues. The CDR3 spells CASSFGVAGSSYEQYF. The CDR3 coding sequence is TGTGCCAGCAGCTTCGGAGTCGCGGGGAGCTCCTACGAGCAGTACTTC.

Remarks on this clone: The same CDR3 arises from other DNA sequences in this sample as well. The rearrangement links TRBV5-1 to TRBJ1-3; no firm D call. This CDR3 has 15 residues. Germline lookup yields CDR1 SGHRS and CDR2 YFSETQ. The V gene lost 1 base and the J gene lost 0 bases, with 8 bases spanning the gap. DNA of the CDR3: TGCGCCAGCAGCTTGCTGGGCGACTCTGGAAACACCATATATTTT. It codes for CASSLLGDSGNTIYF. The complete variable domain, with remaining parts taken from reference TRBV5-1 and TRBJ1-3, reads KAGVTQTPRYLIKTRGQQVTLSCSPISGHRSVSWYQQTPGQGLQFLFEYFSETQRNKGNFPGRFSGRQFSNSRSEMNVSTLELGDSALYLCASSLLGDSGNTIYFGEGSWLTVV.

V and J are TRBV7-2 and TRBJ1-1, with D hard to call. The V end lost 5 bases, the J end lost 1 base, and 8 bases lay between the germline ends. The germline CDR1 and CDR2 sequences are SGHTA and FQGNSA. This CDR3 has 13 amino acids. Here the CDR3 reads CASSRGRNTEAFF. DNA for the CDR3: TGTGCCAGCAGCCGAGGACGGAACACTGAAGCTTTCTTT.

The CDR3 region is CASTLATGLDSGNTIYF. CDR3 nucleotide sequence: TGTGCCAGTACCCTTGCGACAGGGTTGGACTCTGGAAACACCATATATTTT. This chain links TRBV19 with TRBJ1-3; 7 bases are shared with TRBD1. Germline CDR1 is LNHDA and CDR2 is SQIVND (reference sequence). The CDR3 contains 17 residues. V lost 7 bases and J lost 0; bases outside the gene matches: 12.

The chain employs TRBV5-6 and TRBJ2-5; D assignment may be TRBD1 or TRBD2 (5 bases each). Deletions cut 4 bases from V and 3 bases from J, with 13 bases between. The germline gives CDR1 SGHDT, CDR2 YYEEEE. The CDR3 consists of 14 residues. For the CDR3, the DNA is TGTGCCAGCAGCCACCGGGGCCTGGAAGAGACCCAGTACTTC. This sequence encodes CASSHRGLEETQYF. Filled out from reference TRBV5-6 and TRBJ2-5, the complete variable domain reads DAGVTQSPTHLIKTRGQQVTLRCSPKSGHDTVSWYQQALGQGPQFIFQYYEEEERQRGNFPDRFSGHQFPNYSSELNVNALLLGDSALYLCASSHRGLEETQYFGPGTRLLVL.

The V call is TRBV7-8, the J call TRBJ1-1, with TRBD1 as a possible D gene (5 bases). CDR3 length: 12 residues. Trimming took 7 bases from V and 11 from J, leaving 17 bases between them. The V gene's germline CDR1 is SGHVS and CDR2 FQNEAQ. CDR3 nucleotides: TGTGCCAGCACTCCCTTCGACGGGGGGGCTTTCTTT. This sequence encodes CASTPFDGGAFF.

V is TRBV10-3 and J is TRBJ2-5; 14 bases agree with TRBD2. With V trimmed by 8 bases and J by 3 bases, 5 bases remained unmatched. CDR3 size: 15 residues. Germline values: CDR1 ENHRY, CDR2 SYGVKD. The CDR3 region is CAIRGLAGGEETQYF. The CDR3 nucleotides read TGTGCCATCCGAGGACTAGCGGGGGGAGAAGAGACCCAGTACTTC.

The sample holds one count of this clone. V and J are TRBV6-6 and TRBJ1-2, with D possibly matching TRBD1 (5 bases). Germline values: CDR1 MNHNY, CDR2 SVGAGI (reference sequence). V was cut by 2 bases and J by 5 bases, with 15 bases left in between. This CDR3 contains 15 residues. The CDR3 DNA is TGTGCCAGCAGTTACGACCTGGACAAATCGTATGGCTACACCTTC. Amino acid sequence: CASSYDLDKSYGYTF.